The 23 T cell receptor beta chains below all came from one sample that was sequenced in a study of T cell responses to AZD1222 COVID-19 vaccine. Generated by immunoSEQ multiplex PCR, the TCRdb table keeps only in-frame clones and is missing some. The sample has 110,000 to 150,000 clones; 75% to 95% are singletons. Material: peripheral blood, obtained on day 0 of AZD1222 vaccination. Receptors originate from an adult in good health.

CDR3 nucleotide sequence: TGCGCCAGCAACGGGGGGTTGAACACTGAAGCTTTCTTT. Its protein product is CASNGGLNTEAFF. This sequence joins TRBV5-1 and TRBJ1-1, with D perhaps matching TRBD1 (5 bases). Germline V lookup: CDR1 SGHRS, CDR2 YFSETQ. The CDR3 sequence is 13 residues long. Trimming left V 6 bases short and J 0 bases short, with 9 bases between.

The chain couples TRBV28 to TRBJ1-1; TRBD1 matches at 12 bases. The V gene end was trimmed by 5 bases and the J gene end by 3 bases; junction bases not matched to a gene: 10. CDR3 size: 17 residues. Germline V gene data show CDR1 as MDHEN and CDR2 as SYDVKM. The CDR3 protein is CASSPDGTGGRYTEAFF. For the CDR3, the DNA is TGTGCCAGCAGTCCAGACGGGACAGGGGGCAGGTACACTGAAGCTTTCTTT.

This chain joins TRBV6-6 and TRBJ2-7, with 7 bases that match TRBD2. Germline V gene lookup returns CDR1 MNHNY and CDR2 SVGAGI (reference sequence). The length of the CDR3 is 19 residues. The J segment lost 4 bases and the V segment lost 6 bases, leaving 24 bases of the junction unmatched. The CDR3 sequence: CASSSPSRFGGRSKYEQYF. The CDR3 nucleotides read TGTGCCAGCAGCTCTCCCTCCCGGTTTGGCGGGAGATCGAAGTACGAGCAGTACTTC.

The V gene is TRBV7-2, the J gene TRBJ1-2, with D perhaps matching TRBD1 (5 bases). CDR3 length: 15 amino acids. V lost 1 base to trimming and J lost 2 bases, with 11 bases between them. Germline CDR1 is SGHTA and CDR2 is FQGNSA. CDR3 in DNA: TGTGCCAGCAGCTTAGTCCGGGGCGGGAACTATGGCTACACCTTC. This sequence encodes CASSLVRGGNYGYTF. The full variable domain, in which reference TRBV7-2 and TRBJ1-2 provide the parts outside the CDR3, is GAGVSQSPSNKVTEKGKDVELRCDPISGHTALYWYRQSLGQGLEFLIYFQGNSAPDKSGLPSDRFSAERTGGSVSTLTIQRTQQEDSAVYLCASSLVRGGNYGYTFGSGTRLTVV.

The chain employs TRBV24-1 and TRBJ2-1; the match to TRBD2 covers 8 bases. This CDR3 spans 17 amino acids. Germline CDR1 reads KGHDR; CDR2 reads SFDVKD. Germline trimming cut 5 bases from V and 6 bases from J; bases unmatched to any gene: 14. The CDR3 bases are TGTGCCACCAGTGTTGGACCCCCGCGGGGGGCGTCCAATGAGCAGTTCTTC. Translation: CATSVGPPRGASNEQFF.

This sequence joins TRBV7-7 and TRBJ2-1, with TRBD2 identical over 13 bases. CDR1 is SSHAT, CDR2 FNYEAQ, per germline (reference sequence). This CDR3 is 17 amino acids long. The J segment lost 9 bases and the V segment lost 5 bases, leaving 13 bases of the junction unmatched. The CDR3 loop is CASSPKTSGGLSREQFF. The DNA of the CDR3 is TGTGCCAGCAGCCCAAAGACTAGCGGGGGGCTAAGTCGTGAGCAGTTCTTC.

The chain is built from TRBV14 and TRBJ1-2; 11 nucleotides line up with TRBD1. This CDR3 is 18 amino acids long. V shed 1 base and J 0 bases; nucleotides not matched to a gene: 7. CDR1 is SGHDN and CDR2 is FVKESK in the germline V gene. The CDR3 DNA sequence: TGTGCCAGCAGCCAAGTTCTGTGGACAGGGGGCCCTAACTATGGCTACACCTTC. Amino acids: CASSQVLWTGGPNYGYTF.

Concerning this clone: A much larger clone is a single base away; this may be a read error. The chain combines TRBV6-5 with TRBJ1-1; a weak D match, TRBD1 (6 bases). The CDR3 covers 13 residues. V was clipped by 6 bases and J by 1 base, with 9 bases between them. Germline CDR1 reads MNHEY; CDR2 reads SVGAGI. CDR3 amino acids: CASSPTGNTEAFF. The CDR3 bases are TGTGCCAGCAGCCCGACAGGGAACACTGAAGCTTTCTTT.

This rearrangement joins TRBV5-1 to TRBJ1-3; D is unresolved. The CDR3 extends over 11 amino acids. Germline CDR1 reads SGHRS; CDR2 reads YFSETQ. Trimming removed 0 bases at V and 13 bases at J, with 8 bases between. CDR3 sequence: CASSLGGRIYF. Here the CDR3 DNA reads TGCGCCAGCAGCTTGGGAGGACGGATATATTTT.

This chain links TRBV5-1 with TRBJ1-2; D might be TRBD1 (6 bases). Between the trimmed V and J ends, which lost 4 bases and 2 bases, there was a span of 12 bases. The CDR3 sequence is 14 residues long. Germline CDR1 is SGHRS and CDR2 is YFSETQ. The chain's CDR3 is CASSPGGQNYGYTF. In DNA form, the CDR3 reads TGCGCCAGCAGCCCCGGCGGACAGAACTATGGCTACACCTTC.

The chain carries TRBV3-1 (or the pseudogene TRBV3-2) and TRBJ2-3, with D possibly being TRBD2 (6 bases). The CDR3 runs 17 residues. Germline V gene lookup returns CDR1 LGHDT and CDR2 YNNKEL (reference sequence). The V gene lost 0 bases and the J gene lost 4 bases, with 17 bases spanning the gap. CDR3 amino acids: CASSQEAGRVNADTQYF. CDR3 in DNA: TGTGCCAGCAGCCAAGAGGCGGGGAGAGTCAATGCAGATACGCAGTATTTT.

The J gene is TRBJ1-3, the V gene TRBV11-2, with a weak D call TRBD1 (5 bases). Trimming left V 3 bases short and J 0 bases short, with 15 bases between. The CDR3 spans 17 residues. Germline V gene lookup returns CDR1 SGHAT and CDR2 FQNNGV. The CDR3 is CASSFGGPLSSGNTIYF. In nucleotides, the CDR3 is TGTGCCAGCAGCTTTGGGGGTCCCCTGAGCTCTGGAAACACCATATATTTT.

This chain links TRBV11-2 with TRBJ1-6, with 7 positions matching TRBD1. The V gene end was trimmed by 1 base and the J gene end by 7 bases; junction bases not matched to a gene: 10. CDR3 size: 17 residues. Germline CDR1 and CDR2: SGHAT and FQNNGV. The CDR3 DNA reads as TGTGCCAGCAGCTTAGGGGACAGTCTCCCGGGAAATTCACCCCTCCACTTT. Translation gives CASSLGDSLPGNSPLHF.

The chain joins TRBV3-1 (or the pseudogene TRBV3-2) to TRBJ2-3, with 8 bases fitting TRBD2. The CDR3 consists of 17 residues. Germline CDR1 is LGHDT and CDR2 is YNNKEL (reference sequence). Losses at the gene ends were 0 bases for V and 0 bases for J; bases not matched to a gene: 5. DNA of the CDR3: TGTGCCAGCAGCCAAGATCGGGGGGGGGTCAGCACAGATACGCAGTATTTT. Protein: CASSQDRGGVSTDTQYF.

This chain uses TRBV19 with TRBJ2-5; maybe TRBD1 (6 bases). The V gene's germline CDR1 is LNHDA and CDR2 SQIVND (reference sequence). Trimming removed 9 bases from V and 2 bases from J, with 13 bases in between. The CDR3 covers 13 residues. CDR3 residues: CASQTGLQETQYF. CDR3 coding DNA: TGTGCCAGCCAGACAGGCCTTCAAGAGACCCAGTACTTC.

The sample holds a few counts of this clone. The chain has TRBV5-1 and TRBJ1-1, with a tentative D call TRBD1 (5 bases). This CDR3 is built from 15 residues. Trimming removed 3 bases at V and 10 bases at J, with 22 bases between. Per germline, CDR1 SGHRS and CDR2 YFSETQ. The CDR3 loop is CASSYTVDSGSVAFF. The CDR3, as DNA: TGCGCCAGCAGCTATACCGTCGATTCAGGGTCTGTAGCTTTCTTT.

The chain has TRBV18 and TRBJ2-7; no definite D call. The CDR3 covers 15 residues. Germline loops: CDR1 KGHSH, CDR2 LQKENI. Trimming removed 3 bases from V and 0 bases from J, with 12 bases in between. This chain's CDR3 is CASSPRDILSYEQYF. CDR3 DNA: TGTGCCAGCTCACCCCGAGACATACTCTCCTACGAGCAGTACTTC.

This chain connects TRBV14 to TRBJ2-7; either TRBD1 or TRBD2 may fit D (6 bases each). CDR3 size: 13 residues. Deletions cut 0 bases from V and 9 bases from J, with 12 bases between. Germline lookup yields CDR1 SGHDN and CDR2 FVKESK. The CDR3 sequence is CASSQDRGARQYF. The DNA of the CDR3 is TGTGCCAGCAGCCAAGATAGGGGGGCACGGCAGTACTTC.

V usage is TRBV18 and J usage is TRBJ2-7; a weak D match, TRBD1 (6 bases). Germline V gene lookup returns CDR1 KGHSH and CDR2 LQKENI. The CDR3 runs to 15 residues. The V and J ends lost 3 bases and 0 bases respectively, with 12 bases between them. The CDR3 spells CASSPLPDSSYEQYF. The CDR3 bases are TGTGCCAGCTCACCTCTCCCGGACAGCTCCTACGAGCAGTACTTC. Together with reference TRBV18 and TRBJ2-7, the CDR3 gives the full variable domain: NAGVMQNPRHLVRRRGQEARLRCSPMKGHSHVYWYRQLPEEGLKFMVYLQKENIIDESGMPKERFSAEFPKEGPSILRIQQVVRGDSAAYFCASSPLPDSSYEQYFGPGTRLTVT.

V usage is TRBV6-1 and J usage is TRBJ1-2; D is undetermined. Germline CDR1 and CDR2: MNHNS and SASEGT. Trimming shortened V by 2 bases and J by 8 bases, and 18 bases separated the two germline ends. The CDR3 spans 15 residues. CDR3 coding DNA: TGTGCCAGCAGTGAAATTGGAGCAGGTTCTCAGGGCTACACCTTC. Translation gives CASSEIGAGSQGYTF.

V gene TRBV9 combines with J gene TRBJ2-3; 7 bases line up with TRBD2. CDR1 and CDR2 from the germline V gene are SGDLS and YYNGEE. This CDR3 spans 17 amino acids. J lost 4 bases, V lost 1 base, and 12 bases had no gene match. The DNA for the CDR3 is TGTGCCAGCAGCGTAATGCCCAGCGGGATAATCCCAGATACGCAGTATTTT. The encoded protein is CASSVMPSGIIPDTQYF.

The chain employs TRBV3-1 (or the pseudogene TRBV3-2) and TRBJ2-5; the D is unclear. Germline V gene sequence: CDR1 LGHDT, CDR2 YNNKEL (reference sequence). This CDR3 is built from 14 residues. Deletions cut 1 base from V and 4 bases from J, with 10 bases between. CDR3 region: CASSQAVVGETQYF. The CDR3, as DNA: TGTGCCAGCAGCCAAGCGGTAGTAGGAGAGACCCAGTACTTC.

This chain connects TRBV5-1 to TRBJ2-5, with 11 bases fitting TRBD2. V lost 4 bases and J lost 6; bases outside the gene matches: 8. Germline CDR1 SGHRS, CDR2 YFSETQ. CDR3 length: 15 residues. The CDR3 DNA is TGCGCCAGCAGCCTTAGCGGGAGGGCCTCAAAGACCCAGTACTTC. Translated, it gives CASSLSGRASKTQYF.